The rows below give T cell receptor beta chains drawn from one sample of a study of cytomegalovirus exposure and HLA in healthy donors. Clones were sequenced by immunoSEQ multiplex PCR, and TCRdb holds only the in-frame ones, with some missing. This table has roughly 310,000 clones, approximately 88% appearing once. The source material was PBMCs. Receptors were obtained from a man aged 25-45 years in good health and CMV-seronegative. Both conserved end residues are part of each CDR3. D genes are given only for firm matches. Only some rows state a clone size, as once, few, many or a class for expanded clones.

TRBJ2-7,TRBD2,TRBV19,NA,CASSIRAGRVYEQYF,TGTGCCAGTAGTATCAGAGCAGGGAGGGTTTATGAGCAGTACTTC
TRBJ1-3,NA,TRBV11-2,NA,CASSHTGVSSGNTIYF,TGTGCCAGCAGCCACACAGGTGTTAGCTCTGGAAACACCATATATTTT
TRBJ2-7,TRBD1,TRBV7-2,NA,CASSVGQGYEQYF,TGTGCCAGCAGCGTTGGACAGGGCTACGAGCAGTACTTC
TRBJ1-6,NA,TRBV5-1,NA,CASSLAQGPLDSPLHF,TGCGCCAGCAGCTTGGCCCAGGGGCCACTGGATTCACCCCTCCACTTT
TRBJ2-2,TRBD1,TRBV14,NA,CASSLLGQGLTGELFF,TGTGCCAGCAGCCTTCTCGGACAGGGTTTGACCGGGGAGCTGTTTTTT
TRBJ2-3,TRBD2,TRBV7-9,NA,CASSLPLSGARTDTQYF,TGTGCCAGCAGCCTCCCCCTTAGCGGGGCTCGCACAGATACGCAGTATTTT
TRBJ1-1,TRBD1,TRBV28,NA,CASSPQRQGRSEAFF,TGTGCCAGCAGTCCCCAGCGACAGGGCAGGTCTGAAGCTTTCTTT
TRBJ2-1,NA,TRBV29-1,few,CSVNSVARNEQFF,TGCAGCGTTAATAGCGTGGCGCGGAATGAGCAGTTCTTC
TRBJ1-6,TRBD1,TRBV19,few,CASKGQGLNSPLHF,TGTGCCAGTAAAGGACAGGGCCTCAATTCACCCCTCCACTTT
TRBJ1-6,TRBD1,TRBV4-2,few,CASSQDSGQGGSPLHF,TGTGCCAGCAGCCAAGATTCAGGACAGGGAGGATCACCCCTCCACTTT
TRBJ1-1,TRBD1,TRBV7-9,NA,CASSETGRTEAFF,TGTGCCAGCAGCGAGACAGGGCGCACTGAAGCTTTCTTT
TRBJ2-3,NA,TRBV4-1,NA,CASSQDLSDTQYF,TGCGCCAGCAGCCAAGATCTTTCAGATACGCAGTATTTT
TRBJ1-6,NA,TRBV5-6,NA,CASSLDRSYSYNSPLHF,TGTGCCAGCAGCTTGGACAGATCCTACTCCTATAATTCACCCCTCCACTTT
TRBJ2-3,NA,TRBV2,NA,CASSESPGSADTQYF,TGTGCCAGCAGTGAGTCACCGGGGAGCGCAGATACGCAGTATTTT
TRBJ2-4,TRBD1,TRBV7-2,NA,CASSRTGESQNIQYF,TGTGCCAGCAGCCGGACAGGGGAATCTCAAAACATTCAGTACTTC
TRBJ1-5,NA,TRBV18,NA,CASSPPERGGQPQHF,TGTGCCAGCTCACCACCGGAGCGGGGAGGTCAGCCCCAGCATTTT
TRBJ2-5,NA,TRBV7-2,NA,CASSLAGQLQETQYF,TGTGCCAGCAGCTTAGCTGGGCAGCTCCAAGAGACCCAGTACTTC
TRBJ2-1,TRBD2,TRBV27,once,CASRLGTSGDNEQFF,TGTGCCAGCAGGCTTGGGACTAGCGGGGACAATGAGCAGTTCTTC
TRBJ2-7,NA,TRBV7-8,NA,CASSLGQSLYEQYF,TGTGCCAGCAGCTTAGGCCAAAGCCTCTACGAGCAGTACTTC
TRBJ2-1,TRBD2,TRBV7-2,NA,CASSLVGTSGHEQFF,TGTGCCAGCAGCTTAGTAGGGACTAGCGGCCATGAGCAGTTCTTC
TRBJ2-1,NA,TRBV28,NA,CASTPFSYNEQFF,TGTGCCAGCACCCCGTTTTCCTACAATGAGCAGTTCTTC
TRBJ1-6,NA,TRBV2,NA,CASGGTGTRDSPLHF,TGTGCCAGCGGGGGGACGGGGACGAGGGATTCACCCCTCCACTTT
TRBJ2-7,TRBD1,TRBV18,NA,CASSPGTGFAREQYF,TGTGCCAGCTCACCAGGGACAGGGTTTGCTCGCGAGCAGTACTTC
TRBJ1-5,NA,TRBV6-6,NA,CASALGGGNQPQHF,TGTGCCAGCGCCTTAGGGGGAGGGAATCAGCCCCAGCATTTT
TRBJ1-6,NA,TRBV15,NA,CATSRALDSLASPSSPLHF,TGTGCCACCAGCAGAGCATTGGACAGCCTCGCCTCCCCTAGTTCACCCCTCCACTTT
TRBJ2-1,TRBD2,TRBV4-1,NA,CASSQVRRGNNNEQFF,TGCGCCAGCAGCCAAGTTCGGCGGGGGAATAACAATGAGCAGTTCTTC
TRBJ1-2,TRBD1,TRBV5-1,NA,CASTLGGQGAPAYGYTF,TGCGCCAGCACCCTCGGGGGACAGGGGGCTCCCGCCTATGGCTACACCTTC
TRBJ2-2,NA,TRBV29-1,NA,CSVFGAENTGELFF,TGCAGCGTTTTTGGGGCAGAAAACACCGGGGAGCTGTTTTTT
TRBJ1-2,NA,TRBV11-2,NA,CASSRAGEDGYTF,TGTGCCAGCAGCCGCGCGGGGGAAGATGGCTACACCTTC
TRBJ2-5,NA,TRBV5-4,NA,CASSLGGRAETQYF,TGTGCCAGCAGCTTGGGGGGGCGGGCAGAGACCCAGTACTTC
TRBJ2-7,TRBD1,TRBV18,NA,CASSRTPGQVYEQYF,TGTGCCAGCTCACGAACTCCGGGACAGGTCTACGAGCAGTACTTC
TRBJ2-1,TRBD2,TRBV5-8,NA,CASSLGASGGEEQFF,TGTGCCAGCAGCTTGGGTGCTAGCGGGGGAGAGGAGCAGTTCTTC
TRBJ1-1,NA,TRBV4-2,NA,CASSQDLEVGTEAFF,TGTGCCAGCAGCCAAGATCTAGAGGTGGGCACTGAAGCTTTCTTT
TRBJ2-2,TRBD1,TRBV10-2,NA,CASSERAGTVNTGELFF,TGCGCCAGCAGTGAGAGAGCCGGGACAGTTAACACCGGGGAGCTGTTTTTT
TRBJ2-7,NA,TRBV27,NA,CASSLSPPGGLGFYEQYF,TGTGCCAGCAGTTTATCGCCCCCCGGGGGTTTAGGATTCTACGAGCAGTACTTC
TRBJ1-2,TRBD1,TRBV19,NA,CASSEQGHYTF,TGTGCCAGTAGTGAACAGGGGCATTACACCTTC